These 18 T cell receptor beta chains were sequenced from one sample in a study of cytomegalovirus exposure and HLA in healthy donors. Libraries were prepared by immunoSEQ multiplex PCR; TCRdb keeps only in-frame clonotypes and omits some of them. The table shows about 140,000 clones, with approximately 94% occurring only once. Sequenced: PBMCs. These receptors were obtained from a man between 18 and 35 years old in good health and CMV-seropositive.

This chain links TRBV7-9 with TRBJ2-7; TRBD1 aligns across 9 bases. V lost 6 bases, J lost 3 bases, and 15 bases stayed unmatched. CDR1 SEHNR and CDR2 FQNEAQ come from the germline V gene (reference sequence). The CDR3 has 17 amino acids. This CDR3 reads CASSSTGTGRGSYEQYF. In nucleotides, the CDR3 is TGTGCCAGCAGTTCTACCGGGACAGGGCGTGGGAGCTACGAGCAGTACTTC.

The V call is TRBV2, the J call TRBJ1-1; 8 positions agree with TRBD1. The CDR3 consists of 14 residues. J lost 3 bases, V lost 5 bases, and 5 bases had no gene match. Per germline, CDR1 SNHLY and CDR2 FYNNEI. CDR3 nucleotides: TGTGCCAGCAGTTTACAGGGGGTCTACACTGAAGCTTTCTTT. It codes for CASSLQGVYTEAFF.

The chain carries TRBV11-3 and TRBJ2-1; D is uncertain. V was clipped by 4 bases and J by 5 bases, with 9 bases between them. This CDR3 has 13 amino acids. Germline values: CDR1 SGHNT, CDR2 YENEEA. The CDR3 DNA is TGTGCCAGCAGCTCAACAGAAGACAATGAGCAGTTCTTC. Translation: CASSSTEDNEQFF.

The rearrangement joins TRBV2 to TRBJ1-6; 7 nucleotides match TRBD1. Germline V gene sequence: CDR1 SNHLY, CDR2 FYNNEI. The CDR3 runs 15 residues. V trimming: 6 bases; J trimming: 1 base; junction bases outside the gene matches: 3. Written as DNA, the CDR3 is TGTGCCAGCAGCGACAGGGTTTCCTATAATTCACCCCTCCACTTT. Translated: CASSDRVSYNSPLHF.

The chain links TRBV18 to TRBJ2-1; 9 bases fit TRBD2. V was pared by 8 bases and J by 6 bases, with 20 bases of the junction left unmatched. CDR1 is KGHSH and CDR2 is LQKENI in the germline V gene. CDR3 length equals 18 residues. This CDR3 is CASPRLGTSNPGGNEQFF. The DNA for the CDR3 is TGTGCCAGCCCGCGCCTCGGGACTAGCAACCCCGGTGGCAATGAGCAGTTCTTC.

The V and J genes are TRBV27 and TRBJ2-7; tentative D call: TRBD2 (5 bases). V lost 6 bases and J 0 bases, leaving 15 bases between the germline ends. The CDR3 loop spans 15 amino acids. Germline V gene sequence: CDR1 MNHEY, CDR2 SMNVEV (reference sequence). CDR3 bases: TGTGCCAGCAGGCAAGCGGCCCTAAGCTCCTACGAGCAGTACTTC. Encoded protein: CASRQAALSSYEQYF.

On this clone: A read error may account for a junction end that differs from germline. The chain has TRBV28 and TRBJ2-1; perhaps TRBD1 as D (6 bases). There are 13 residues in the CDR3. CDR1 and CDR2 (germline): MDHEN, SYDVKM. CDR3 amino acids: CASSLNGQLAAIF. The CDR3 DNA reads as TGTGCCAGCAGTTTAAACGGACAGCTGGCAGCGATCTTC.

This clone was seen just once. Other nucleotide sequences in the sample specify the same CDR3. DNA for the CDR3: TGTGCCAGTAGTATAGCGGGAGGGCCCTACAATGAGCAGTTCTTC. Translated, it gives CASSIAGGPYNEQFF. V is TRBV19 and J is TRBJ2-1; 8 positions agree with TRBD2. The J segment lost 2 bases and the V segment lost 1 base, leaving 1 base of the junction unmatched. CDR1 and CDR2 (germline): LNHDA, SQIVND (reference sequence). The CDR3 loop spans 15 amino acids. The whole variable domain, filled in from reference TRBV19 and TRBJ2-1, reads DGGITQSPKYLFRKEGQNVTLSCEQNLNHDAMYWYRQDPGQGLRLIYYSQIVNDFQKGDIAEGYSVSREKKESFPLTVTSAQKNPTAFYLCASSIAGGPYNEQFFGPGTRLTVL.

This sequence joins TRBV19 and TRBJ1-3; D not certain. The CDR3 is 14 residues long. Per the germline V gene, CDR1 is LNHDA and CDR2 is SQIVND (reference sequence). Trimming removed 3 bases at V and 0 bases at J, with 6 bases between. As DNA, the CDR3 is TGTGCCAGTAGTATCTGGAGCTCTGGAAACACCATATATTTT. Translating it yields CASSIWSSGNTIYF.

The rearrangement uses TRBV4-2 and TRBJ2-1, with TRBD2 matching 7 bases. Germline CDR1 and CDR2: LGHNA and YNFKEQ. The V gene end was trimmed by 4 bases and the J gene end by 2 bases; junction bases not matched to a gene: 8. The CDR3 runs 16 residues. The CDR3 loop is CASSRTAAGTYNEQFF. The CDR3 nucleotides read TGTGCCAGCAGCCGAACGGCAGCGGGAACCTACAATGAGCAGTTCTTC.

Only one count was recorded for this clone. J is TRBJ2-7 and V is TRBV6-1; D may be TRBD2 (7 bases). CDR3 size: 15 residues. The V gene's germline CDR1 is MNHNS and CDR2 SASEGT. The V gene lost 0 bases and the J gene lost 3 bases, with 12 bases spanning the gap. The CDR3 bases are TGTGCCAGCAGTGAAGCTCGAGGGGGGGGCTACGAGCAGTACTTC. It yields the protein CASSEARGGGYEQYF.

The chain joins TRBV11-2 to TRBJ2-7, with TRBD1 as a possible D gene (6 bases). CDR1 and CDR2 (germline): SGHAT, FQNNGV. The V and J ends lost 1 base and 2 bases respectively, with 15 bases between them. The CDR3 spans 16 residues. The CDR3 loop is CASSLAVGTPPYEQYF. The CDR3 bases are TGTGCCAGCAGCTTAGCTGTAGGGACACCACCCTACGAGCAGTACTTC.

The V gene is TRBV27, the J gene TRBJ2-1, with D hard to call. Germline CDR1 reads MNHEY; CDR2 reads SMNVEV (reference sequence). The CDR3 is 13 residues long. V shed 6 bases and J shed 10 bases, with 16 bases lying between them. CDR3 DNA: TGTGCCAGCAGCACCCTACCCCCCGTCGAGCAGTTCTTC. As protein: CASSTLPPVEQFF.

In this sample, this clone turned up once. In the same sample, other DNA sequences code for this CDR3. The chain couples TRBV4-1 to TRBJ2-2; no definite D call. The CDR3 contains 14 residues. Trimming took off 1 base at V and 5 bases at J, with 8 bases between the two ends. Germline CDR1 MGHRA, CDR2 YSYEKL. The CDR3 spells CASSQGPRTGELFF. In DNA, the CDR3 is TGCGCCAGCAGCCAAGGGCCGCGGACCGGGGAGCTGTTTTTT.

CDR3 sequence reads: CASSVGPPYAMNTEAFF. DNA for the CDR3: TGTGCCAGCAGTGTGGGGCCTCCCTACGCCATGAACACTGAAGCTTTCTTT. The genes are TRBV2 and TRBJ1-1; D is possibly TRBD1 (5 bases). V lost 4 bases and J 0 bases, leaving 18 bases between the germline ends. This CDR3 comprises 17 residues. CDR1 and CDR2 (germline): SNHLY, FYNNEI. The whole variable domain, filled in from reference TRBV2 and TRBJ1-1, reads EPEVTQTPSHQVTQMGQEVILRCVPISNHLYFYWYRQILGQKVEFLVSFYNNEISEKSEIFDDQFSVERPDGSNFTLKIRSTKLEDSAMYFCASSVGPPYAMNTEAFFGQGTRLTVV.

Here the CDR3 reads CASSASTQGTGELFF. The DNA of the CDR3 is TGTGCCAGCAGTGCATCCACCCAGGGGACCGGGGAGCTGTTTTTT. The chain recombines TRBV27 with TRBJ2-2, with D possibly being TRBD1 (6 bases). The CDR3 totals 15 residues. V gave up 5 bases and J gave up 5 bases, with 15 bases separating them. Germline CDR1 and CDR2: MNHEY and SMNVEV (reference sequence).

This chain uses TRBV27 with TRBJ1-3; D possibly corresponds to TRBD1 (5 bases). Germline V gene lookup returns CDR1 MNHEY and CDR2 SMNVEV (reference sequence). This CDR3 is built from 16 residues. The V and J ends lost 6 bases and 1 base respectively, with 16 bases between them. CDR3 sequence reads: CASSHHTGGSGNTIYF. The CDR3 nucleotides read TGTGCCAGCAGCCATCATACCGGGGGATCTGGAAACACCATATATTTT.

The count of this clone is one. This rearrangement joins TRBV9 to TRBJ2-2; a possible D gene is TRBD2 (5 bases). V was cut by 0 bases and J by 5 bases, with 11 bases left in between. CDR3 length equals 15 residues. Germline V gives CDR1 SGDLS, CDR2 YYNGEE. DNA for the CDR3: TGTGCCAGCAGCGTAGCTTCTTGGGAGACCGGGGAGCTGTTTTTT. Translation: CASSVASWETGELFF.